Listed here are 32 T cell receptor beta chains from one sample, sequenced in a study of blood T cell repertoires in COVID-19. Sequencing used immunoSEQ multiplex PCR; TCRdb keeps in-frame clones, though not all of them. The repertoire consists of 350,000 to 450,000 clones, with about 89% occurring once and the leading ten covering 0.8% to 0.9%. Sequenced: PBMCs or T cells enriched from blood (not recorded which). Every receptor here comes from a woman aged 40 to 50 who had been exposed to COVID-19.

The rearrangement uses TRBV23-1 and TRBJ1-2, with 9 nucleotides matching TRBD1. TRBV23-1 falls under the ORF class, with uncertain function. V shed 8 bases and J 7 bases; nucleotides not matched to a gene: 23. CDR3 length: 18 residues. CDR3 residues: CASPGFSSGTGFLSGYTF. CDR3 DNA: TGCGCCAGCCCGGGATTTTCGTCCGGGACAGGGTTTCTCTCTGGCTACACCTTC.

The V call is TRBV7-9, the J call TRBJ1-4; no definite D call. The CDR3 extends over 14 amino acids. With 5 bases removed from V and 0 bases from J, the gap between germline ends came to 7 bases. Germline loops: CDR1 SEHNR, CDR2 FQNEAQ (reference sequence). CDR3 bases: TGTGCCAGCAGCAGCGGGACAACTAATGAAAAACTGTTTTTT. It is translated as CASSSGTTNEKLFF. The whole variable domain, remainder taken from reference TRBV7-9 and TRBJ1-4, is DTGVSQNPRHKITKRGQNVTFRCDPISEHNRLYWYRQTLGQGPEFLTYFQNEAQLEKSRLLSDRFSAERPKGSFSTLEIQRTEQGDSAMYLCASSSGTTNEKLFFGSGTQLSVL.

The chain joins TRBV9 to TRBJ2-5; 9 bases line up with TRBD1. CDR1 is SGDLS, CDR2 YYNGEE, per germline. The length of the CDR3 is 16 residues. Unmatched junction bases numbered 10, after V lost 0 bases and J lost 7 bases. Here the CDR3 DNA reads TGTGCCAGCAGCGTAGATGCGACAGGGGGTCGGGGGACCCAGTACTTC. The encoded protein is CASSVDATGGRGTQYF.

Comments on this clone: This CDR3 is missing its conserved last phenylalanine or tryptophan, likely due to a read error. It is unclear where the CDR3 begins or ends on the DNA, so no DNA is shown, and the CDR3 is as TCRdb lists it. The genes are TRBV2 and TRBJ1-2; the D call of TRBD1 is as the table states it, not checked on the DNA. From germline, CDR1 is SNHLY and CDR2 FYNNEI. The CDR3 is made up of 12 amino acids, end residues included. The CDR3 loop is CASSEWWQGSLL.

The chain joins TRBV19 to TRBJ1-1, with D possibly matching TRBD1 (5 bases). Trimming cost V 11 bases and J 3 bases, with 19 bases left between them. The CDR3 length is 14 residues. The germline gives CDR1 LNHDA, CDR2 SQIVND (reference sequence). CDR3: CAAGGFGSDTEAFF. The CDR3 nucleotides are TGTGCCGCGGGGGGGTTCGGCAGCGACACTGAAGCTTTCTTT.

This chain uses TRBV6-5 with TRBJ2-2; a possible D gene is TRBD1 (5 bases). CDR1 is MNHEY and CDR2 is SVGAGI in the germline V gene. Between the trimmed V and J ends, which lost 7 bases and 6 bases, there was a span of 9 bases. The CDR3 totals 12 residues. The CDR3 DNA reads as TGTGCCAGCAATGCAGGGTCCGGGGAGCTGTTTTTT. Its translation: CASNAGSGELFF.

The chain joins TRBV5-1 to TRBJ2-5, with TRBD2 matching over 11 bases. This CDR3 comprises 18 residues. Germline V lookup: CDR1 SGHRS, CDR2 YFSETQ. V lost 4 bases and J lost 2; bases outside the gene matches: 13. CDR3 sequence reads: CASSTRTSGLPSQETQYF. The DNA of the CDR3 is TGCGCCAGCAGCACCCGGACTAGCGGGCTACCATCACAAGAGACCCAGTACTTC.

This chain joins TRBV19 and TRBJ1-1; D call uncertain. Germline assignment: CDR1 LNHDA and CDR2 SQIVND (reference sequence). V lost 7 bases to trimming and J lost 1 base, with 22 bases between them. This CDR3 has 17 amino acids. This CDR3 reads CASIGGGKTRQNTEAFF. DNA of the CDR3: TGTGCCAGTATTGGCGGAGGGAAGACACGTCAGAACACTGAAGCTTTCTTT.

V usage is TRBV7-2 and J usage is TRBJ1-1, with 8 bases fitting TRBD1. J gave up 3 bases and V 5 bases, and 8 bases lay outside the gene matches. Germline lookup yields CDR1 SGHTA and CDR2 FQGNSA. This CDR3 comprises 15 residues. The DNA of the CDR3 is TGTGCCAGCAGCCTACAGGGGGTGGCGGACACTGAAGCTTTCTTT. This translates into CASSLQGVADTEAFF.

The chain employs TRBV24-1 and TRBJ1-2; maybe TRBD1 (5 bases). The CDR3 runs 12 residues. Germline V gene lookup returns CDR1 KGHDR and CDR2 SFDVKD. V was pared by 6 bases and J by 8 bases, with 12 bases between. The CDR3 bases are TGTGCCACCAGTCCGGGGGGGTCCGGCTACACCTTC. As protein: CATSPGGSGYTF.

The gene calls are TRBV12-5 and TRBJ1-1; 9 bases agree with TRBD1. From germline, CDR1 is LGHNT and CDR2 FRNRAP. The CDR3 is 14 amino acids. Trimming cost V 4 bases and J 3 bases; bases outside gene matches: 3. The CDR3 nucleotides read TGTGCTAGTGGTTCACAGGGGGCATACACTGAAGCTTTCTTT. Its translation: CASGSQGAYTEAFF.

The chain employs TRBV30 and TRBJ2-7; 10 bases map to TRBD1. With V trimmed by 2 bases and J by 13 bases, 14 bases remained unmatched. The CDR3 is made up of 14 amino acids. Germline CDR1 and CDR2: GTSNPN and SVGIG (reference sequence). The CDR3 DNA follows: TGTGCCTGGAGTCATGCGGTAGGGACAGGGGTGGGATACTTC. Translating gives CAWSHAVGTGVGYF.

CDR3 sequence reads: CASSFTGSPYEQYF. The CDR3 DNA sequence: TGTGCCAGCAGTTTCACAGGGAGCCCCTACGAGCAGTACTTC. This rearrangement joins TRBV27 to TRBJ2-7; tentative D call: TRBD1 (6 bases). The germline gives CDR1 MNHEY, CDR2 SMNVEV (reference sequence). Between the trimmed V and J ends, which lost 3 bases and 2 bases, there was a span of 11 bases. This CDR3 is built from 14 residues.

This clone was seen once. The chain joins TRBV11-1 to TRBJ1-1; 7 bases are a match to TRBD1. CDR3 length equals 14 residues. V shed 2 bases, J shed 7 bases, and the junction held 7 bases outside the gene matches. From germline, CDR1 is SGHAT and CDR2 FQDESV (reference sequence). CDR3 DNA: TGTGCCAGCAGCTTACGTGACAGGGTAGGTGAAGCTTTCTTT. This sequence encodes CASSLRDRVGEAFF.

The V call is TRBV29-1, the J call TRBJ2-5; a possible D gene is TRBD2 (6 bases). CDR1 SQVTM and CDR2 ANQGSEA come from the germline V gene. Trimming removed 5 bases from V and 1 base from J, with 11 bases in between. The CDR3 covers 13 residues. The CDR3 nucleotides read TGCAGCGTTCGGCGGGGCGTCCAAGAGACCCAGTACTTC. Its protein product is CSVRRGVQETQYF.

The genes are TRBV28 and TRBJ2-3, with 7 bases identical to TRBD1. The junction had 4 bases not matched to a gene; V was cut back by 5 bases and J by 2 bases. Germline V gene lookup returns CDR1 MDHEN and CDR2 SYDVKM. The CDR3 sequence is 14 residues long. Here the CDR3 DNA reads TGTGCCAGCAGTAACAGGGGATACACAGATACGCAGTATTTT. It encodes CASSNRGYTDTQYF.

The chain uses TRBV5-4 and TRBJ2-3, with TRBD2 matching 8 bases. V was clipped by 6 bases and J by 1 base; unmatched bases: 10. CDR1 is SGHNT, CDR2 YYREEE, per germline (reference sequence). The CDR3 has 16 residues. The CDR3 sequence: CASTPGRDQRTDTQYF. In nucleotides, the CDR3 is TGTGCCAGCACCCCCGGGAGGGATCAACGCACAGATACGCAGTATTTT.

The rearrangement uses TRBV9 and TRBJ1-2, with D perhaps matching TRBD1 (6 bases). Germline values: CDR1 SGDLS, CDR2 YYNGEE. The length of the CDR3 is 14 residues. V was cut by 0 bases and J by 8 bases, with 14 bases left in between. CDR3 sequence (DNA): TGTGCCAGCAGCGTAGTGGCAGGGGCAACAGGCTACACCTTC. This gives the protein CASSVVAGATGYTF.

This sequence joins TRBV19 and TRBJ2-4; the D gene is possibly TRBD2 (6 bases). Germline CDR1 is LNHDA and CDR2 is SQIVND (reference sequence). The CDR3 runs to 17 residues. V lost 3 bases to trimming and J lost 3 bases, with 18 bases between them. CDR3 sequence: CASSILFFGGVKNIQYF. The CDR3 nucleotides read TGTGCCAGTAGTATTCTCTTTTTCGGAGGGGTCAAAAACATTCAGTACTTC. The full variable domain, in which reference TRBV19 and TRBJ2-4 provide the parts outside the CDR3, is DGGITQSPKYLFRKEGQNVTLSCEQNLNHDAMYWYRQDPGQGLRLIYYSQIVNDFQKGDIAEGYSVSREKKESFPLTVTSAQKNPTAFYLCASSILFFGGVKNIQYFGAGTRLSVL.

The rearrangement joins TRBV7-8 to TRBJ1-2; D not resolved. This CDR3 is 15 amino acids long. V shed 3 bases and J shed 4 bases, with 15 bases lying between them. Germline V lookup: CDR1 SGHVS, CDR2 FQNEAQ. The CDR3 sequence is CASSLETDTRYGYTF. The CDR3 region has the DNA TGTGCCAGCAGCTTGGAAACCGACACTCGCTATGGCTACACCTTC.

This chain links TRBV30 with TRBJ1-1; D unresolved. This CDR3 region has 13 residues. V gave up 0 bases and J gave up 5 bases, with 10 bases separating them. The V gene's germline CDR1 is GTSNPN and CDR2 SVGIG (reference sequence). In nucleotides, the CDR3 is TGTGCCTGGAGTGTAAGGCCGGGGACTGAAGCTTTCTTT. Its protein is CAWSVRPGTEAFF. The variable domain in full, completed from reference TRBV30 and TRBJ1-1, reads SQTIHQWPATLVQPVGSPLSLECTVEGTSNPNLYWYRQAAGRGLQLLFYSVGIGQISSEVPQNLSASRPQDRQFILSSKKLLLSDSGFYLCAWSVRPGTEAFFGQGTRLTVV.

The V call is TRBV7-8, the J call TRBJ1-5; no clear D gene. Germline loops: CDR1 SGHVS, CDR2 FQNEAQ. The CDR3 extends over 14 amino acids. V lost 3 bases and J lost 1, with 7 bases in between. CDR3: CASSLQQSNQPQHF. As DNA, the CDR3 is TGTGCCAGCAGCTTGCAACAGAGCAATCAGCCCCAGCATTTT.

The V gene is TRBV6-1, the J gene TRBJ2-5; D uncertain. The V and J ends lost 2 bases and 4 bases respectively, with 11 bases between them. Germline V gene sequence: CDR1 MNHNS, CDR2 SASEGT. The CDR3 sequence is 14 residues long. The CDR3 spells CASSESQFIETQYF. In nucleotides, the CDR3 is TGTGCCAGCAGTGAAAGTCAGTTTATAGAGACCCAGTACTTC.

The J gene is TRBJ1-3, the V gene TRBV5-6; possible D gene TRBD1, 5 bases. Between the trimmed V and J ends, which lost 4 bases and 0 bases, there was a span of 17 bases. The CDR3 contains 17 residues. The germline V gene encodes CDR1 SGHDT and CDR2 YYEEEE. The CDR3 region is CASSKTYGGDSGNTIYF. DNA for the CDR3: TGTGCCAGCAGCAAAACGTACGGGGGTGACTCTGGAAACACCATATATTTT.

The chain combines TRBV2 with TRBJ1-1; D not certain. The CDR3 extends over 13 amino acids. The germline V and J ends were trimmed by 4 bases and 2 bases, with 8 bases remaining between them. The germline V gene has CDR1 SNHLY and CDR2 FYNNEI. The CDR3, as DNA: TGTGCCAGCAGTGGCGAGGCTAACACTGAAGCTTTCTTT. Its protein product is CASSGEANTEAFF. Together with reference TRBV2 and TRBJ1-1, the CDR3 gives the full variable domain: EPEVTQTPSHQVTQMGQEVILRCVPISNHLYFYWYRQILGQKVEFLVSFYNNEISEKSEIFDDQFSVERPDGSNFTLKIRSTKLEDSAMYFCASSGEANTEAFFGQGTRLTVV.

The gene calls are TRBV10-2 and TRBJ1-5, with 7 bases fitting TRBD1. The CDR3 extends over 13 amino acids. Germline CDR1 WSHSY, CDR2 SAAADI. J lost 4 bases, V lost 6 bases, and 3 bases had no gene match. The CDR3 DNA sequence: TGCGCCAGCAGGGGACAGCTTAATCAGCCCCAGCATTTT. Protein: CASRGQLNQPQHF.

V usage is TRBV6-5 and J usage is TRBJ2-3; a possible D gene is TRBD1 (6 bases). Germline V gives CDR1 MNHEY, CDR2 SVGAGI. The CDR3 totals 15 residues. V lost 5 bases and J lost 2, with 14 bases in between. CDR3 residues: CASSLQGINTDTQYF. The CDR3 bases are TGTGCCAGCAGTCTACAGGGTATTAACACAGATACGCAGTATTTT.

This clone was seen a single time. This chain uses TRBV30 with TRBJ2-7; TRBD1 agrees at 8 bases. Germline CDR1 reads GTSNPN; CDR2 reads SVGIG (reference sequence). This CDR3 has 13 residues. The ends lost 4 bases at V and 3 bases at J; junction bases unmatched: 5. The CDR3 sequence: CAWTRQGNYEQYF. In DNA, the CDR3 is TGTGCCTGGACCCGACAGGGGAACTACGAGCAGTACTTC.

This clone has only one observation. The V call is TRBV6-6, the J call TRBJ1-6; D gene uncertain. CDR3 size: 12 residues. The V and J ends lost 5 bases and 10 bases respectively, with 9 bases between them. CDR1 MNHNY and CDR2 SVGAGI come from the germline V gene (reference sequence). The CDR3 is CASSQRASPLHF. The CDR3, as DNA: TGTGCCAGCAGTCAGAGAGCCTCACCCCTCCACTTT.

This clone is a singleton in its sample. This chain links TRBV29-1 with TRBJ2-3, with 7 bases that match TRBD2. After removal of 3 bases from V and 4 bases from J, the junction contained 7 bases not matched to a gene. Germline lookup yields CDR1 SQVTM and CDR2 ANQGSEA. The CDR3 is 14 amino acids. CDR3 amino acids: CSVDVAGVSDTQYF. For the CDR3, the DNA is TGCAGCGTTGATGTGGCGGGGGTGTCAGATACGCAGTATTTT.

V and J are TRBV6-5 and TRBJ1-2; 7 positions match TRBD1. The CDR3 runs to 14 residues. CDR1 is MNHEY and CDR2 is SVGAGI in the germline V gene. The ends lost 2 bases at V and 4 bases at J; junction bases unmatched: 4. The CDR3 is CASSYRGLGYGYTF. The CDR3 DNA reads TGTGCCAGCAGTTACAGGGGGCTGGGCTATGGCTACACCTTC.

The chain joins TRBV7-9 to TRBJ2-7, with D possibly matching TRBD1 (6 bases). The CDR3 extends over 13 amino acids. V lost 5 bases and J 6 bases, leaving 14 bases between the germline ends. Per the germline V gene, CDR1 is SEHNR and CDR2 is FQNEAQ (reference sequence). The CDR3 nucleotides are TGTGCCAGCAGCCCACAGGGTTTCGCCGAGCAGTACTTC. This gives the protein CASSPQGFAEQYF. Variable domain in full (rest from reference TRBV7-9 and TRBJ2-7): DTGVSQNPRHKITKRGQNVTFRCDPISEHNRLYWYRQTLGQGPEFLTYFQNEAQLEKSRLLSDRFSAERPKGSFSTLEIQRTEQGDSAMYLCASSPQGFAEQYFGPGTRLTVT.